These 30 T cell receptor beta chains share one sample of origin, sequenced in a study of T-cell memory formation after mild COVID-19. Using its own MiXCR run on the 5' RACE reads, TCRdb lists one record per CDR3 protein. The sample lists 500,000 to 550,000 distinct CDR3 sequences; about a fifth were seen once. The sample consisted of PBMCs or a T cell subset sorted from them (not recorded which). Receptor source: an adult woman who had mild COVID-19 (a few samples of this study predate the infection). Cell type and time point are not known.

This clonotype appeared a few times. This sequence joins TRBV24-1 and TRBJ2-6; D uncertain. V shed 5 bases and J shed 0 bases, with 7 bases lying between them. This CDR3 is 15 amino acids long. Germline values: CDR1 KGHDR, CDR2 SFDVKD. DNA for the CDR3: TGTGCCACCAGTGGGAAGGGCTCTGGGGCCAACGTCCTGACTTTC. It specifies CATSGKGSGANVLTF.

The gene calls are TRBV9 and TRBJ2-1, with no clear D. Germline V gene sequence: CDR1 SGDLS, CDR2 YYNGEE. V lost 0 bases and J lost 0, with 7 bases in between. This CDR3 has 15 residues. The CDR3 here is CASSVVVASYNEQFF. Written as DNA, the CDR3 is TGTGCCAGCAGCGTAGTCGTAGCCTCCTACAATGAGCAGTTCTTC. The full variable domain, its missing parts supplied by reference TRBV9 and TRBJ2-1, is DSGVTQTPKHLITATGQRVTLRCSPRSGDLSVYWYQQSLDQGLQFLIQYYNGEERAKGNILERFSAQQFPDLHSELNLSSLELGDSALYFCASSVVVASYNEQFFGPGTRLTVL.

The CDR3 coding sequence is TGTGCCAGCTCACCAGGGACTTCCGAGGATGAGCAGTTCTTC. The encoded protein is CASSPGTSEDEQFF. The chain links TRBV18 to TRBJ2-1; tentatively, D is TRBD2 (6 bases). This CDR3 comprises 14 residues. Trimming stripped 2 bases from V and 8 bases from J, with 13 bases between. Per germline, CDR1 KGHSH and CDR2 LQKENI. The full variable domain, with the rest looked up from reference TRBV18 and TRBJ2-1, is NAGVMQNPRHLVRRRGQEARLRCSPMKGHSHVYWYRQLPEEGLKFMVYLQKENIIDESGMPKERFSAEFPKEGPSILRIQQVVRGDSAAYFCASSPGTSEDEQFFGPGTRLTVL.

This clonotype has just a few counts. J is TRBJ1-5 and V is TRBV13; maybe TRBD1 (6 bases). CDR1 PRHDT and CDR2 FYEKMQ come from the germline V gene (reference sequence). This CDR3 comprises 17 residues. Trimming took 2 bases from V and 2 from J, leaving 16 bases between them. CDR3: CASSLSGVEFRNQPQHF. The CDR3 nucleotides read TGTGCCAGCAGCTTATCAGGGGTCGAGTTTCGCAATCAGCCCCAGCATTTT.

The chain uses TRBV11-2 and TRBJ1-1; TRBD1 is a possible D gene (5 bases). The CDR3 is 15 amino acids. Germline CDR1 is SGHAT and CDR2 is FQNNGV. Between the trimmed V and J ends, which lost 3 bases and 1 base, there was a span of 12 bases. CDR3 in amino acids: CASSLAGGQNTEAFF. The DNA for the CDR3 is TGTGCCAGCAGCTTGGCGGGAGGACAGAACACTGAAGCTTTCTTT.

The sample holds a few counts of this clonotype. The CDR3 sequence: CASSPGLAEYNEQFF. The DNA of the CDR3 is TGCGCCAGCAGCCCCGGACTAGCAGAATACAATGAGCAGTTCTTC. The chain employs TRBV5-1 and TRBJ2-1; 8 positions agree with TRBD2. With V trimmed by 4 bases and J by 4 bases, 7 bases remained unmatched. Germline loops: CDR1 SGHRS, CDR2 YFSETQ. This CDR3 is built from 15 residues.

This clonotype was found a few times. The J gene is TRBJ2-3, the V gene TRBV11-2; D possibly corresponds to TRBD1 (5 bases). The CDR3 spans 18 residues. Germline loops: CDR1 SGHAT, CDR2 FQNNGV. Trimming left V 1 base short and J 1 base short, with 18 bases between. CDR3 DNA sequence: TGTGCCAGCAGCTTAGGAACACAGGTCGCGATTCGCACAGATACGCAGTATTTT. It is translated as CASSLGTQVAIRTDTQYF.

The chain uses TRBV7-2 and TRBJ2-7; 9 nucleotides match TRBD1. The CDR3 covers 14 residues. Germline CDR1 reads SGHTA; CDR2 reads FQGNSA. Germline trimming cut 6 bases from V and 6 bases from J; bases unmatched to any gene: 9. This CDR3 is CASRSNRGLGEQYF. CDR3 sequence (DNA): TGTGCCAGCAGGTCTAACAGGGGGCTAGGCGAGCAGTACTTC.

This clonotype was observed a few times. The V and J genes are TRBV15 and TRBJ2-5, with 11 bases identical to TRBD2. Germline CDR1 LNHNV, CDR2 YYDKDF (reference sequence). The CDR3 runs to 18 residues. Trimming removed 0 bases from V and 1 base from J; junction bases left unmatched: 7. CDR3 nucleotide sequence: TGTGCCACCAGCAGAGAAGGCAAGGGACTAGCGGTCCAAGAGACCCAGTACTTC. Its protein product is CATSREGKGLAVQETQYF. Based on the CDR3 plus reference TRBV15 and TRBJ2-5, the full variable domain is DAMVIQNPRYQVTQFGKPVTLSCSQTLNHNVMYWYQQKSSQAPKLLFHYYDKDFNNEADTPDNFQSRRPNTSFCFLDIRSPGLGDTAMYLCATSREGKGLAVQETQYFGPGTRLLVL.

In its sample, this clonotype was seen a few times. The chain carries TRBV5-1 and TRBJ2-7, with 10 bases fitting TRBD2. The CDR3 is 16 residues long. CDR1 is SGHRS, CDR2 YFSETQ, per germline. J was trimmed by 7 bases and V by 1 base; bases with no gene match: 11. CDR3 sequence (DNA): TGCGCCAGCAGCTTGATCCTAGCGGGGGCCGCCCAAGAGCAGTACTTC. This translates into CASSLILAGAAQEQYF.

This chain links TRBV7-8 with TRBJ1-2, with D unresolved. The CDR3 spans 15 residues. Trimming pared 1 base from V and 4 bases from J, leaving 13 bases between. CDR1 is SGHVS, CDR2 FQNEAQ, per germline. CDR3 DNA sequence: TGTGCCAGCAGCTTAGATCCCCCCTTGGGCTATGGCTACACCTTC. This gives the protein CASSLDPPLGYGYTF.

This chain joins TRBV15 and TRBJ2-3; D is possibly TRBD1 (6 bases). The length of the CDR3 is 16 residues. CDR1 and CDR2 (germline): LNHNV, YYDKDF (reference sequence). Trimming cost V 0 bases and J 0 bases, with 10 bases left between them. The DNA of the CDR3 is TGTGCCACCAGCAGAGACAACAGGGTTAGCACAGATACGCAGTATTTT. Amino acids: CATSRDNRVSTDTQYF.

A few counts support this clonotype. The CDR3 loop reads CSARDLGAPEAFF. The CDR3 bases are TGCAGTGCTAGAGATCTAGGGGCGCCTGAAGCTTTCTTT. The chain is built from TRBV20-1 and TRBJ1-1; TRBD1 might be the D (5 bases). Germline V lookup: CDR1 DFQATT, CDR2 SNEGSKA (reference sequence). Trimming stripped 0 bases from V and 6 bases from J, with 11 bases between. This CDR3 has 13 amino acids.

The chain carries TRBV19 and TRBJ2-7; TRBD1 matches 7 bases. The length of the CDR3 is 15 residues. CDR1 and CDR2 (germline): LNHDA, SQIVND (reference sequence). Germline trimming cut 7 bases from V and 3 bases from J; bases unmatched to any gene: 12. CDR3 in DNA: TGTGCCAGTAACCCGAGGGGGCAGGGAAGCTACGAGCAGTACTTC. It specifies CASNPRGQGSYEQYF.

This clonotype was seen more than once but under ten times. This CDR3 is CASTSGGTSSTDTQYF. The CDR3 nucleotides are TGTGCCAGTACTAGCGGGGGAACTTCTAGCACAGATACGCAGTATTTT. The chain carries TRBV12-3 or TRBV12-4 and TRBJ2-3; 11 nucleotides align to TRBD2. J lost 0 bases, V lost 9 bases, and 8 bases had no gene match. The length of the CDR3 is 16 residues.

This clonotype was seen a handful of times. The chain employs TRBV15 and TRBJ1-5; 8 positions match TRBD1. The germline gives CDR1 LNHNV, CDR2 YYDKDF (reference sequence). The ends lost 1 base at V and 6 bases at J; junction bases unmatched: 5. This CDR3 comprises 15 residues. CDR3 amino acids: CATSRGTGWGQPQHF. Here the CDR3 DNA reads TGTGCCACCAGCAGAGGGACAGGGTGGGGTCAGCCCCAGCATTTT.

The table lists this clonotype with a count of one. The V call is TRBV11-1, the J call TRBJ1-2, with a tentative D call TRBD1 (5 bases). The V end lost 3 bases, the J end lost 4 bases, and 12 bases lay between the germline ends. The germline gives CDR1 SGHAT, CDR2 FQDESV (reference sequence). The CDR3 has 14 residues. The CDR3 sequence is CASSFGHSSYGYTF. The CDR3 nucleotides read TGTGCCAGCAGCTTTGGACACTCCTCCTATGGCTACACCTTC. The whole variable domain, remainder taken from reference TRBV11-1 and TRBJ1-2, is EAEVAQSPRYKITEKSQAVAFWCDPISGHATLYWYRQILGQGPELLVQFQDESVVDDSQLPKDRFSAERLKGVDSTLKIQPAELGDSAMYLCASSFGHSSYGYTFGSGTRLTVV.

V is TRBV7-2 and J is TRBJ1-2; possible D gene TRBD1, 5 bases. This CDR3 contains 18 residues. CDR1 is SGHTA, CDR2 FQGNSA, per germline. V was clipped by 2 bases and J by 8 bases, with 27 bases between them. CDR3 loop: CASSLPGMEATLGDGYTF. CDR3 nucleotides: TGTGCCAGCAGCTTACCAGGGATGGAAGCGACCTTAGGAGACGGCTACACCTTC.

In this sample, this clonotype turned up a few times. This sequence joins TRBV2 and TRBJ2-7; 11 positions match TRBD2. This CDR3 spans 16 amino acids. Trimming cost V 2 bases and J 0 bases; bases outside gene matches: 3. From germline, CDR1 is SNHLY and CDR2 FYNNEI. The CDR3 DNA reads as TGTGCCAGCAGTGAATATGGGACTAGCGGCTCCTACGAGCAGTACTTC. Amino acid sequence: CASSEYGTSGSYEQYF. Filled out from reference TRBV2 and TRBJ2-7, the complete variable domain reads EPEVTQTPSHQVTQMGQEVILRCVPISNHLYFYWYRQILGQKVEFLVSFYNNEISEKSEIFDDQFSVERPDGSNFTLKIRSTKLEDSAMYFCASSEYGTSGSYEQYFGPGTRLTVT.

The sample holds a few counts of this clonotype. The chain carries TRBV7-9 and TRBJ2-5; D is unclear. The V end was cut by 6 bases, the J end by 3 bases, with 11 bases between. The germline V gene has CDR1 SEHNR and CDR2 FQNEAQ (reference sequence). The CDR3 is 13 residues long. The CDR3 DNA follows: TGTGCCAGCAGTTCCTGGGTGGAAGAGACCCAGTACTTC. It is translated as CASSSWVEETQYF.

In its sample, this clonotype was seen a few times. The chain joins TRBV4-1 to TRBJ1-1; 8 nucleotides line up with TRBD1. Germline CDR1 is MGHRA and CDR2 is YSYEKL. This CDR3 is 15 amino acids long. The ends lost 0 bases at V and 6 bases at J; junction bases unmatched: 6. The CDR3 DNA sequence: TGCGCCAGCAGCCAAGAGCGGACAGGGATCCCTGAAGCTTTCTTT. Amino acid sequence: CASSQERTGIPEAFF.

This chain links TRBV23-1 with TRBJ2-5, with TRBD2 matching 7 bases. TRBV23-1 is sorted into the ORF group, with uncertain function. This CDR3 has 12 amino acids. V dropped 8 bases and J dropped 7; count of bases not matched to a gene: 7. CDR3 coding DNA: TGCGCCAGCCCCCAGCGGGGTGGGACCCAGTACTTC. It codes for CASPQRGGTQYF.

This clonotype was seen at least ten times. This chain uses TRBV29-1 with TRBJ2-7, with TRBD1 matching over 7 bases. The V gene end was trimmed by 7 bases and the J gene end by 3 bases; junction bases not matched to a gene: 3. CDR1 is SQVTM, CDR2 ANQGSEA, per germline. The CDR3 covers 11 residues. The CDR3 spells CSAGDSYEQYF. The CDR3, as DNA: TGCAGCGCTGGGGACAGCTACGAGCAGTACTTC.

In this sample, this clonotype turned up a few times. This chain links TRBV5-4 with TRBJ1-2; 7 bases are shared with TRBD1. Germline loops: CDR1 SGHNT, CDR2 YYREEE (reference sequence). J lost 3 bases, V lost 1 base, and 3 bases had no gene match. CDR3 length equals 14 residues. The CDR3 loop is CASSLQGVDYGYTF. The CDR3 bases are TGTGCCAGCAGCTTGCAGGGGGTGGACTATGGCTACACCTTC.

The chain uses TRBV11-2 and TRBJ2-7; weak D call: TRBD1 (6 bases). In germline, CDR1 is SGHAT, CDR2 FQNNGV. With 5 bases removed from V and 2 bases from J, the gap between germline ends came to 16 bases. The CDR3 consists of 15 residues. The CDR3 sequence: CASSPTGFSTYEQYF. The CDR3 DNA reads TGTGCCAGCAGCCCCACAGGGTTTTCCACCTACGAGCAGTACTTC.

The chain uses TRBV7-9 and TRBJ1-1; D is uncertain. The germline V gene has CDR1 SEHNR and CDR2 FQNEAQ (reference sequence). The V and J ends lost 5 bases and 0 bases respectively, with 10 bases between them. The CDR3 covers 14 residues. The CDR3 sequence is CASSLEILNTEAFF. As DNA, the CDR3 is TGTGCCAGCAGCCTAGAAATCCTGAACACTGAAGCTTTCTTT.

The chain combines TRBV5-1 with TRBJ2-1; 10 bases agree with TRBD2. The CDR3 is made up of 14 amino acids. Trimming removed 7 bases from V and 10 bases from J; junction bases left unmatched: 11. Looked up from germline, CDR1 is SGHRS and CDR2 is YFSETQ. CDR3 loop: CASGAGGRLEEQFF. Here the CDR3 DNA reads TGCGCCAGCGGAGCGGGGGGGCGGTTAGAAGAGCAGTTCTTC.

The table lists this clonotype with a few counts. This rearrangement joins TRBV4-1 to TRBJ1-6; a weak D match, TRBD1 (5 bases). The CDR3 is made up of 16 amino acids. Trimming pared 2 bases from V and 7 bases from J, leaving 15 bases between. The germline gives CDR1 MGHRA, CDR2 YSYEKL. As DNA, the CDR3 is TGCGCCAGCAGCCAAATAACAGGTGTGAGGAATTCACCCCTCCACTTT. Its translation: CASSQITGVRNSPLHF.

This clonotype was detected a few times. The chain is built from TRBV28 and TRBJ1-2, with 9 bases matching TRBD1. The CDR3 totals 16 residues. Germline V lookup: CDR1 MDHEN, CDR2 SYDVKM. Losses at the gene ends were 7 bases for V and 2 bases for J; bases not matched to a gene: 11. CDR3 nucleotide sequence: TGTGCCAGCACGGGGACCGGGACAGGGAGGAACTATGGCTACACCTTC. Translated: CASTGTGTGRNYGYTF.

DNA of the CDR3: TGTGCCAGCCGAAAAGGACTTTATAGCACAGATACGCAGTATTTT. Residues: CASRKGLYSTDTQYF. The V gene is TRBV6-5, the J gene TRBJ2-3; possible D gene TRBD2, 5 bases. Germline V lookup: CDR1 MNHEY, CDR2 SVGAGI. This CDR3 has 15 amino acids. The germline V and J ends were trimmed by 8 bases and 0 bases, with 15 bases remaining between them.